This TCR beta chain was recorded in a study of vaccination effects on CD4 cells after COVID-19. Findings and limits, study-wide: There was marked clonal contraction among infection- and vaccine-induced clones late after vaccination. Healthy vaccinees had only 1 of 255 vaccine-induced clones cross-react with common cold coronaviruses.

The V and J ends lost 2 bases and 1 base, in that order; junction bases with no gene match: 1. Germline assignment: CDR1 SGHTA and CDR2 FQGNSA. The CDR3 loop spans 14 amino acids. Assay used: immunoSEQ multiplex PCR; TCRdb lists only in-frame clones, some missing. The table has about 61,000 clones, around 81% seen once. The ViraFEST assay expanded antigen-specific CD4+ T cells with viral peptide pools before sequencing. Having been cultured for 10 days, the cells underwent CD4+ T cell isolation. Of note for this clone: Its antigen is unknown.

This sample comprised CD4+ T cells from PBMCs cultured with HCoV-229E spike peptides, obtained before COVID-19 vaccination. This TCR derives from a human donor who received a COVID-19 vaccine. V usage is TRBV7-2 and J usage is TRBJ1-1; 7 bases align to TRBD1. DNA for the CDR3: TGTGCCAGCAGCTTATGGACAGGGAACACTGAAGCTTTCTTT. Amino acid sequence: CASSLWTGNTEAFF.